This T cell receptor beta chain was found in a study of T-cell reconstitution after alpha-beta-depleted transplantation in children. This clonotype was observed a handful of times. Unique molecular identifiers featured in how the TCRbeta library was prepared. Each CDR3 protein is one row after TCRdb ran MiXCR on the PCR reads. The sample consists of a few hundred thousand distinct CDR3 sequences, over 9% of them appearing once. This TCR was sampled from a human donor who donated a stem cell graft to a child with acute lymphoblastic leukemia. The sample here was PBMCs from the stem cell graft donor, taken from the stem cell graft.

This CDR3 is CASSHRNEKLFF. The DNA of the CDR3 is TGTGCCAGCAGCCACCGAAATGAAAAACTGTTTTTT. The J gene is TRBJ1-4, the V gene TRBV3-1; D remains unclear. This CDR3 spans 12 amino acids. Germline assignment: CDR1 LGHDT and CDR2 YNNKEL (reference sequence). Trimming removed 3 bases from V and 5 bases from J, with 4 bases in between.